The 9 T cell receptor beta chains below all came from one sample that was sequenced in a study of siplizumab effects on memory and regulatory T cells. The repertoire was sequenced with immunoSEQ multiplex PCR; TCRdb's copy has only in-frame clones and lacks some. The top ten clones hold approximately 0.31% of a sample with tens of thousands of clones, nearly 95% of them seen once. The sample was non-Treg CD4+ T cells sorted from blood. These receptors all stem from a human donor in good health.

The chain links TRBV9 to TRBJ2-7; D perhaps matches TRBD2 (6 bases). This CDR3 contains 15 residues. Germline assignment: CDR1 SGDLS and CDR2 YYNGEE. V dropped 0 bases and J dropped 3 bases, with 13 bases sitting between them. The CDR3 DNA reads as TGTGCCAGCAGCGTAGACCCCCTAGCGAGCTACGAGCAGTACTTC. Its protein product is CASSVDPLASYEQYF.

This chain uses TRBV11-3 with TRBJ2-3, with D perhaps matching TRBD1 (6 bases). The CDR3 covers 15 residues. Trimming took 6 bases from V and 1 from J, leaving 14 bases between them. Germline CDR1 is SGHNT and CDR2 is YENEEA. CDR3 in DNA: TGTGCCAGCAGTCGATTCTCAGGGGGCACAGATACGCAGTATTTT. Protein sequence: CASSRFSGGTDTQYF.

This rearrangement joins TRBV5-4 to TRBJ2-2; D is uncertain. CDR3 size: 12 residues. Germline lookup yields CDR1 SGHNT and CDR2 YYREEE (reference sequence). With 4 bases removed from V and 4 bases from J, the gap between germline ends came to 5 bases. The CDR3 DNA reads TGTGCCAGCAGCCCCTTCACCGGGGAGCTGTTTTTT. Translation: CASSPFTGELFF.

This sequence joins TRBV4-1 and TRBJ2-6, with D unresolved. Germline-derived CDR1 and CDR2 are MGHRA and YSYEKL. The V end lost 1 base, the J end lost 2 bases, and 9 bases lay between the germline ends. CDR3 length: 16 residues. CDR3 sequence reads: CASSQVRWAGANVLTF. Here the CDR3 DNA reads TGCGCCAGCAGCCAAGTAAGGTGGGCTGGGGCCAACGTCCTGACTTTC.

This CDR3 reads CASSSTATGREETQYF. CDR3 in DNA: TGTGCCAGCAGTTCGACCGCGACAGGGAGGGAAGAGACCCAGTACTTC. The chain uses TRBV7-9 and TRBJ2-5; D could derive from TRBD1 or TRBD2 (7 bases each). The CDR3 runs 16 residues. CDR1 and CDR2 from the germline V gene are SEHNR and FQNEAQ (reference sequence). V lost 6 bases and J lost 3, with 20 bases in between.

This chain uses TRBV30 with TRBJ2-4; the D gene could be TRBD1 or TRBD2 (6 bases each). Germline V gene sequence: CDR1 GTSNPN, CDR2 SVGIG (reference sequence). The CDR3 extends over 11 amino acids. V lost 4 bases and J 8 bases, leaving 9 bases between the germline ends. The CDR3 sequence: CAWNRGDIQYF. The DNA for the CDR3 is TGTGCCTGGAATAGGGGGGACATTCAGTACTTC.

V is TRBV2 and J is TRBJ1-4; no clear D gene. Trimming removed 3 bases from V and 8 bases from J, with 13 bases in between. This CDR3 is built from 14 residues. Per the germline V gene, CDR1 is SNHLY and CDR2 is FYNNEI. CDR3 sequence: CASSEALIGEKLFF. The CDR3 nucleotides are TGTGCCAGCAGTGAGGCCCTTATAGGGGAAAAACTGTTTTTT.

This clone was observed a single time. The J gene is TRBJ2-1, the V gene TRBV10-3, with 7 bases lining up with TRBD2. The V gene's germline CDR1 is ENHRY and CDR2 SYGVKD. The CDR3 contains 15 residues. After removal of 7 bases from V and 1 base from J, the junction contained 7 bases not matched to a gene. CDR3: CAIKGGSFSYNEQFF. As DNA, the CDR3 is TGTGCCATCAAGGGCGGGAGCTTTTCCTACAATGAGCAGTTCTTC.

The gene calls are TRBV10-3 and TRBJ2-7; 9 nucleotides line up with TRBD1. Germline CDR1 reads ENHRY; CDR2 reads SYGVKD. The CDR3 is 16 residues long. J lost 5 bases, V lost 0 bases, and 8 bases had no gene match. The chain's CDR3 is CAISESIGTGRDEQYF. DNA for the CDR3: TGTGCCATCAGTGAGTCGATTGGGACAGGGAGGGACGAGCAGTACTTC.